These 12 T cell receptor beta chains came from one sample sequenced in a study of OX40 agonist ivuxolimab in advanced cancers. Clones were sequenced by immunoSEQ multiplex PCR, and TCRdb holds only the in-frame ones, with some missing. The table shows approximately 24,000 clones, with approximately 85% occurring only once. Sequences were derived from CD4+ or CD8+ T cells sorted from blood, sampled in a trial of the OX40 agonist ivuxolimab. These receptors came from an adult with an advanced solid tumor such as melanoma, head and neck, liver or kidney cancer.

This rearrangement joins TRBV4-2 to TRBJ2-5; 9 nucleotides match TRBD1. The V gene's germline CDR1 is LGHNA and CDR2 YNFKEQ. V was pared by 1 base and J by 3 bases, with 0 bases of the junction left unmatched. This CDR3 is built from 14 residues. In DNA form, the CDR3 reads TGTGCCAGCAGCCAAGGGACAGGGGAAGAGACCCAGTACTTC. It encodes CASSQGTGEETQYF.

This clone has a single count. The rearrangement uses TRBV5-4 and TRBJ2-3; D possibly matches TRBD1 or TRBD2 (5 bases each). Trimming left V 4 bases short and J 5 bases short, with 14 bases between. Germline CDR1 is SGHNT and CDR2 is YYREEE (reference sequence). The CDR3 is made up of 14 amino acids. CDR3 in amino acids: CASSPAQGVDTQYF. The CDR3 DNA sequence: TGTGCCAGCAGCCCCGCCCAGGGAGTAGATACGCAGTATTTT.

The CDR3 region is CASGRDLSYEQYF. Written as DNA, the CDR3 is TGTGCCAGTGGCCGGGACCTTAGCTACGAGCAGTACTTC. The V and J genes are TRBV19 and TRBJ2-5; D tentatively fits TRBD1 or TRBD2 (5 bases each). The J call is doubtful: the DNA matches TRBJ2-7 better. The CDR3 runs 13 residues. Per germline, CDR1 LNHDA and CDR2 SQIVND (reference sequence).

This sequence joins TRBV5-4 and TRBJ1-4; a weak D match, TRBD1 (5 bases). Trimming removed 1 base from V and 8 bases from J, with 12 bases in between. The CDR3 loop spans 14 amino acids. Germline V gene data show CDR1 as SGHNT and CDR2 as YYREEE (reference sequence). The CDR3 region has the DNA TGTGCCAGCAGCTTGCTAGGGGCGGGGGAAAAACTGTTTTTT. Translation: CASSLLGAGEKLFF.

The rearrangement uses TRBV5-4 and TRBJ1-1; D unclear. V lost 6 bases to trimming and J lost 1 base, with 19 bases between them. Germline V gene sequence: CDR1 SGHNT, CDR2 YYREEE (reference sequence). This CDR3 spans 16 amino acids. CDR3 sequence reads: CASTPPGPRTNTEAFF. CDR3 DNA: TGTGCCAGCACCCCACCTGGACCAAGAACGAACACTGAAGCTTTCTTT. The full variable domain, in which reference TRBV5-4 and TRBJ1-1 provide the parts outside the CDR3, is ETGVTQSPTHLIKTRGQQVTLRCSSQSGHNTVSWYQQALGQGPQFIFQYYREEENGRGNFPPRFSGLQFPNYSSELNVNALELDDSALYLCASTPPGPRTNTEAFFGQGTRLTVV.

This clone was counted a single time. The chain links TRBV29-1 to TRBJ1-3; a possible D gene is TRBD1 (5 bases). This CDR3 has 14 residues. Per germline, CDR1 SQVTM and CDR2 ANQGSEA. The ends were cut back, 4 bases at V and 3 bases at J, with 13 bases in the middle. Here the CDR3 reads CSVGGGSGGNTIYF. The CDR3 bases are TGCAGCGTTGGGGGGGGGTCTGGTGGAAACACCATATATTTT.

This rearrangement joins TRBV19 to TRBJ2-6; TRBD2 is a possible D gene (6 bases). This CDR3 has 15 amino acids. Trimming took off 5 bases at V and 0 bases at J, with 8 bases between the two ends. Germline-derived CDR1 and CDR2 are LNHDA and SQIVND (reference sequence). The CDR3 DNA sequence: TGTGCCAGTAGTGGGGGGAGCTCTGGGGCCAACGTCCTGACTTTC. Translated, it gives CASSGGSSGANVLTF.

The chain combines TRBV7-9 with TRBJ1-5, with D maybe TRBD1 (6 bases). Between the trimmed V and J ends, which lost 7 bases and 6 bases, there was a span of 16 bases. The CDR3 covers 14 residues. Germline CDR1 reads SEHNR; CDR2 reads FQNEAQ (reference sequence). CDR3 sequence: CASTKGGQVQPQHF. CDR3 nucleotide sequence: TGTGCCAGCACCAAAGGGGGACAAGTTCAGCCCCAGCATTTT.

The V gene is TRBV5-1, the J gene TRBJ1-6; TRBD1 might be the D (6 bases). Germline V lookup: CDR1 SGHRS, CDR2 YFSETQ. Trimming cost V 0 bases and J 10 bases, with 14 bases left between them. This CDR3 is built from 15 residues. The CDR3 region is CASSLAEDRLSPLHF. The CDR3 DNA follows: TGCGCCAGCAGCTTGGCCGAGGACAGACTATCACCCCTCCACTTT.

The rearrangement joins TRBV7-2 to TRBJ2-1, with 10 nucleotides matching TRBD2. The junction had 13 bases not matched to a gene; V was cut back by 5 bases and J by 6 bases. CDR3 length: 17 amino acids. Germline assignment: CDR1 SGHTA and CDR2 FQGNSA. This CDR3 reads CASSPRGGTSVVNEQFF. In nucleotides, the CDR3 is TGTGCCAGCAGCCCTAGAGGTGGGACTAGCGTGGTCAATGAGCAGTTCTTC.

This chain connects TRBV9 to TRBJ2-5; TRBD2 might be the D (6 bases). V was cut by 0 bases and J by 5 bases, with 14 bases left in between. Germline CDR1 SGDLS, CDR2 YYNGEE. The CDR3 has 15 residues. The CDR3 DNA is TGTGCCAGCAGCGTAGGCGGGACCCCAACCGAGACCCAGTACTTC. This gives the protein CASSVGGTPTETQYF.

As concerns this clone: The sample has other DNA sequences that encode this CDR3 too. The CDR3 coding sequence is TGTGCCAGCAGGGACAGGGGAACTCGGGGCTCCTACGAGCAGTACTTC. Protein sequence: CASRDRGTRGSYEQYF. J is TRBJ2-7 and V is TRBV27; TRBD1 agrees at 9 bases. Germline CDR1 is MNHEY and CDR2 is SMNVEV (reference sequence). V trimming: 6 bases; J trimming: 0 bases; junction bases outside the gene matches: 9. This CDR3 has 16 residues.